A selection of T cell receptor beta chains follows, all from one sample in a study of cytomegalovirus exposure and HLA in healthy donors. The table came from immunoSEQ multiplex PCR; TCRdb's copy has only in-frame clones and leaves some out. This sample has over 200,000 clones, with about 89% found just once. The sample was PBMCs. These receptors all come from a woman under 30 in good health and CMV-seronegative. The CDR3 runs from the conserved cysteine through the conserved F or W.

TRBJ1-1 | TRBV11-3 | CASRSVFNTEAFF
TRBJ2-7 | TRBV9 | CASSVGGTSGGYEQYF
TRBJ2-7 | TRBV5-4 | CASTHRSSLGGEQYF
TRBJ2-7 | TRBV5-1 | CASSLLQGTYEQYF
TRBJ1-4 | TRBV15 | CATSRLSATNEKLFF
TRBJ1-2 | TRBV19 | CASSISLGQDDYGYTF
TRBJ1-1 | TRBV5-4 | CASSLVGGGTEAFF
TRBJ1-6 | TRBV10-1 | CASTERGRWTPLHF
TRBJ2-7 | TRBV4-3 | CASSQGNRAEQYF
TRBJ1-5 | TRBV30 | CAWSGQGDQPQHF
TRBJ2-5 | TRBV6-5 | CASSYSGSTQETQYF
TRBJ2-3 | TRBV7-3 | CASGTGTSGTDTQYF
TRBJ2-1 | TRBV6-5 | CASSVGTGSYNEQFF
TRBJ1-2 | TRBV5-4 | CASSLISLRAGYTF
TRBJ1-1 | TRBV4-1 | CASSRLTGGTEAFF
TRBJ1-5 | TRBV9 | CASSVAGEGQPQHF
TRBJ2-7 | TRBV6-1 | CASSEPDNRGREQYF
TRBJ2-2 | TRBV7-2 | CASSLWRGPTGELFF
TRBJ1-5 | TRBV15 | CATRRGPYSNQPQHF
TRBJ1-3 | TRBV9 | CASSTTGTVPSSGNTIYF
TRBJ2-1 | TRBV7-2 | CASSRYKTSYNEQFF
TRBJ2-6 | TRBV2 | CASSEQDSGANVLTF
TRBJ2-2 | TRBV7-6 | CASSLAGARTGGELFF